The 32 T cell receptor beta chains in this list originate from one sample, sequenced in a study of blood T cell repertoires in COVID-19. The table came from immunoSEQ multiplex PCR; TCRdb's copy has only in-frame clones and leaves some out. The table includes about 180,000 clones, over 70% detected once. Sequencing used PBMCs or T cells enriched from blood (not recorded which). These receptors were collected from a man aged 55 to 70 who had been exposed to COVID-19.

The chain recombines TRBV7-8 with TRBJ2-7; D is undetermined. The CDR3 runs to 13 residues. V dropped 1 base and J dropped 1 base, with 5 bases sitting between them. From germline, CDR1 is SGHVS and CDR2 FQNEAQ. In DNA form, the CDR3 reads TGTGCCAGCAGCTTAGGGCGGTCCTACGAGCAGTACTTC. This gives the protein CASSLGRSYEQYF.

The chain links TRBV3-1 (or the pseudogene TRBV3-2) to TRBJ2-1; D is unclear. The CDR3 length is 14 residues. V lost 4 bases, J lost 6 bases, and 13 bases lay in between. CDR1 LGHDT and CDR2 YNNKEL come from the germline V gene (reference sequence). DNA for the CDR3: TGTGCCAGCAGCCCCTCCCGGGTCCTCAATGAGCAGTTCTTC. Amino acids: CASSPSRVLNEQFF.

CDR3 protein: CASSFYQAGASTDTQYF. CDR3 DNA sequence: TGTGCCAGCAGTTTTTATCAGGCGGGAGCAAGTACAGATACGCAGTATTTT. V and J are TRBV27 and TRBJ2-3; 7 nucleotides align to TRBD2. After removal of 3 bases from V and 3 bases from J, the junction contained 12 bases not matched to a gene. The germline V gene encodes CDR1 MNHEY and CDR2 SMNVEV (reference sequence). This CDR3 has 17 amino acids.

There are a few counts of this clone. The chain recombines TRBV2 with TRBJ2-2, with 11 bases matching TRBD2. The ends lost 5 bases at V and 5 bases at J; junction bases unmatched: 7. The CDR3 runs to 16 residues. Germline CDR1 and CDR2: SNHLY and FYNNEI. This CDR3 is CASSPSGRRGTGELFF. The CDR3 bases are TGTGCCAGCAGTCCTAGCGGGAGGAGGGGGACCGGGGAGCTGTTTTTT. The variable domain in full, completed from reference TRBV2 and TRBJ2-2, reads EPEVTQTPSHQVTQMGQEVILRCVPISNHLYFYWYRQILGQKVEFLVSFYNNEISEKSEIFDDQFSVERPDGSNFTLKIRSTKLEDSAMYFCASSPSGRRGTGELFFGEGSRLTVL.

This clone showed up just a few times. The rearrangement joins TRBV7-2 to TRBJ2-2, with 7 bases matching TRBD1. V was clipped by 2 bases and J by 0 bases; unmatched bases: 6. The CDR3 loop spans 17 amino acids. Germline CDR1 is SGHTA and CDR2 is FQGNSA. The CDR3 coding sequence is TGTGCCAGCAGCTTAAAAACCGGGACAGCGAACACCGGGGAGCTGTTTTTT. This translates into CASSLKTGTANTGELFF.

The V gene is TRBV19, the J gene TRBJ2-2; D possibly corresponds to TRBD2 (6 bases). Germline V CDR1 and CDR2: LNHDA, SQIVND (reference sequence). Trimming removed 0 bases at V and 0 bases at J, with 8 bases between. CDR3 length equals 16 residues. The CDR3 reads CASSIDGGTNTGELFF. In nucleotides, the CDR3 is TGTGCCAGTAGTATAGATGGGGGGACGAACACCGGGGAGCTGTTTTTT.

This clone was recorded once. This chain links TRBV29-1 with TRBJ2-6; D is perhaps TRBD1 (6 bases). The V and J ends lost 6 bases and 0 bases respectively, with 12 bases between them. This CDR3 has 15 amino acids. Germline CDR1 reads SQVTM; CDR2 reads ANQGSEA. This chain's CDR3 is CSVNTGFSGANVLTF. The CDR3 bases are TGCAGCGTAAACACAGGGTTCTCTGGGGCCAACGTCCTGACTTTC.

The chain couples TRBV5-1 to TRBJ2-7; 9 positions agree with TRBD1. The CDR3 has 15 residues. The trim removed 3 bases at V and 3 bases at J, leaving 7 bases unmatched. Germline lookup yields CDR1 SGHRS and CDR2 YFSETQ. The CDR3 reads CASSSVGQGFYEQYF. CDR3 DNA: TGCGCCAGCAGCTCAGTCGGACAGGGGTTCTACGAGCAGTACTTC.

The J gene is TRBJ2-1, the V gene TRBV7-3, with D perhaps TRBD1 (5 bases). V was cut by 5 bases and J by 3 bases, with 14 bases left in between. The CDR3 has 15 amino acids. Germline V gene sequence: CDR1 SGHTA, CDR2 FQGTGA. CDR3 residues: CASSHKVQGYNEQFF. CDR3 sequence (DNA): TGTGCCAGCAGCCATAAGGTCCAGGGCTACAATGAGCAGTTCTTC.

This clone occurred once. The genes are TRBV20-1 and TRBJ2-3, with 8 positions matching TRBD1. This CDR3 has 11 residues. Trimming cost V 7 bases and J 5 bases; bases outside gene matches: 2. Germline loops: CDR1 DFQATT, CDR2 SNEGSKA (reference sequence). Written as DNA, the CDR3 is TGCAGTGGGGACAGGAAAGATACGCAGTATTTT. Its protein product is CSGDRKDTQYF.

This clone was seen only once. V gene TRBV6-1 combines with J gene TRBJ1-5, with 7 bases that match TRBD1. The CDR3 consists of 14 residues. V dropped 2 bases and J dropped 6; count of bases not matched to a gene: 4. CDR1 and CDR2 (germline): MNHNS, SASEGT. The CDR3 reads CASSEIRGSQPQHF. The CDR3 DNA reads as TGTGCCAGCAGTGAAATCAGGGGGAGTCAGCCCCAGCATTTT.

The V gene is TRBV7-2, the J gene TRBJ1-3; D unresolved. The CDR3 length is 13 residues. V was cut by 3 bases and J by 4 bases, with 7 bases left in between. The germline gives CDR1 SGHTA, CDR2 FQGNSA. CDR3 protein: CASSFLPGNTIYF. The CDR3 DNA sequence: TGTGCCAGCAGCTTTCTTCCCGGAAACACCATATATTTT.

By share, this clone ranks as medium-sized. The genes are TRBV7-2 and TRBJ2-7; no clear D. The V end was cut by 2 bases, the J end by 2 bases, with 13 bases between. Germline CDR1 reads SGHTA; CDR2 reads FQGNSA. This CDR3 contains 15 residues. CDR3 DNA sequence: TGTGCCAGCAGCTTATCCCCCTCTATAGCCTACGAGCAGTACTTC. It is translated as CASSLSPSIAYEQYF.

The chain joins TRBV6-6 to TRBJ1-3; D is undetermined. Germline loops: CDR1 MNHNY, CDR2 SVGAGI (reference sequence). The CDR3 covers 12 residues. Between the trimmed V and J ends, which lost 4 bases and 5 bases, there was a span of 6 bases. The DNA of the CDR3 is TGTGCCAGCAGTTCGGGGAGAAACACCATATATTTT. Translating gives CASSSGRNTIYF.

The V gene is TRBV30, the J gene TRBJ1-5; a possible D gene is TRBD1 (5 bases). CDR3 size: 18 residues. Germline V gene data show CDR1 as GTSNPN and CDR2 as SVGIG (reference sequence). Between the trimmed V and J ends, which lost 6 bases and 4 bases, there was a span of 28 bases. The CDR3 reads CACQPRGTRSWGNQPQHF. CDR3 DNA sequence: TGTGCCTGCCAGCCTCGGGGGACTAGGAGTTGGGGTAATCAGCCCCAGCATTTT. The variable domain in full, completed from reference TRBV30 and TRBJ1-5, reads SQTIHQWPATLVQPVGSPLSLECTVEGTSNPNLYWYRQAAGRGLQLLFYSVGIGQISSEVPQNLSASRPQDRQFILSSKKLLLSDSGFYLCACQPRGTRSWGNQPQHFGDGTRLSIL.

In this sample, this clone turned up a few times. The V and J genes are TRBV19 and TRBJ2-2; D might be TRBD2 (5 bases). Germline lookup yields CDR1 LNHDA and CDR2 SQIVND (reference sequence). The V end was cut by 3 bases, the J end by 4 bases, with 12 bases between. The CDR3 length is 15 residues. The CDR3: CASSISPGITGELFF. In nucleotides, the CDR3 is TGTGCCAGTAGTATTTCCCCCGGGATCACCGGGGAGCTGTTTTTT. The whole variable domain, remainder taken from reference TRBV19 and TRBJ2-2, is DGGITQSPKYLFRKEGQNVTLSCEQNLNHDAMYWYRQDPGQGLRLIYYSQIVNDFQKGDIAEGYSVSREKKESFPLTVTSAQKNPTAFYLCASSISPGITGELFFGEGSRLTVL.

The rearrangement joins TRBV5-6 to TRBJ1-6; perhaps TRBD1 as D (6 bases). The CDR3 contains 18 residues. Per germline, CDR1 SGHDT and CDR2 YYEEEE. The ends were cut back, 4 bases at V and 0 bases at J, with 17 bases in the middle. In nucleotides, the CDR3 is TGTGCCAGCAGCATATCTACAGGGCGTAGCTCCTATAATTCACCCCTCCACTTT. Translating it yields CASSISTGRSSYNSPLHF.

J is TRBJ1-1 and V is TRBV5-1, with D perhaps matching TRBD1 (5 bases). Trimming pared 0 bases from V and 4 bases from J, leaving 13 bases between. CDR1 SGHRS and CDR2 YFSETQ come from the germline V gene. The CDR3 sequence is 15 residues long. The CDR3 region is CASSLVPGGSTEAFF. As DNA, the CDR3 is TGCGCCAGCAGCTTGGTGCCGGGGGGTAGCACTGAAGCTTTCTTT.

The chain combines TRBV6-2 or TRBV6-3 with TRBJ2-5, with a weak D call TRBD2 (6 bases). The CDR3 sequence is 14 residues long. V lost 4 bases to trimming and J lost 6 bases, with 15 bases between them. CDR1 is MNHEY and CDR2 is SVGEGT in the germline V gene. Here the CDR3 reads CASSSGTPPQTQYF. CDR3 sequence (DNA): TGTGCCAGCAGTTCCGGGACTCCCCCCCAGACCCAGTACTTC.

This chain joins TRBV11-2 and TRBJ2-3; D not certain. Trimming took off 4 bases at V and 4 bases at J, with 6 bases between the two ends. The CDR3 length is 12 residues. The V gene's germline CDR1 is SGHAT and CDR2 FQNNGV. In DNA, the CDR3 is TGTGCCAGCAGCTGGGCCCCAGATACGCAGTATTTT. Its translation: CASSWAPDTQYF. The variable domain in full, with the rest retrieved from reference TRBV11-2 and TRBJ2-3, is EAGVAQSPRYKIIEKRQSVAFWCNPISGHATLYWYQQILGQGPKLLIQFQNNGVVDDSQLPKDRFSAERLKGVDSTLKIQPAKLEDSAVYLCASSWAPDTQYFGPGTRLTVL.

V gene TRBV27 combines with J gene TRBJ2-1, with 7 bases matching TRBD2. The CDR3 covers 15 residues. Per the germline V gene, CDR1 is MNHEY and CDR2 is SMNVEV (reference sequence). The V segment lost 3 bases and the J segment 3 bases; nucleotides outside the gene matches: 5. The CDR3 DNA is TGTGCCAGCAGTTTCGGGAGGTCCCGCTACAATGAGCAGTTCTTC. It specifies CASSFGRSRYNEQFF.

The V gene is TRBV29-1, the J gene TRBJ2-1; the D is unclear. Trimming removed 4 bases at V and 9 bases at J, with 10 bases between. CDR1 SQVTM and CDR2 ANQGSEA come from the germline V gene. CDR3 length equals 11 residues. CDR3 DNA: TGCAGCGTTGGCCTGTCGGTTGAGCAGTTCTTC. Translating gives CSVGLSVEQFF.

The rearrangement links TRBV6-6 to TRBJ2-2; 10 bases agree with TRBD1. CDR3 length: 15 amino acids. The germline gives CDR1 MNHNY, CDR2 SVGAGI (reference sequence). V lost 6 bases and J lost 1; bases outside the gene matches: 2. In nucleotides, the CDR3 is TGTGCCAGCAGGGGACAGGGGAAGAACACCGGGGAGCTGTTTTTT. Protein: CASRGQGKNTGELFF.

The chain employs TRBV5-4 and TRBJ2-3, with TRBD2 matching over 14 bases. The CDR3 has 17 amino acids. J gave up 2 bases and V 5 bases, and 7 bases lay outside the gene matches. Germline CDR1 reads SGHNT; CDR2 reads YYREEE (reference sequence). The CDR3 DNA is TGTGCCAGCAGGCTCGGGACTAGCGGGAGAGTCACAGATACGCAGTATTTT. This translates into CASRLGTSGRVTDTQYF. Filled out from reference TRBV5-4 and TRBJ2-3, the complete variable domain reads ETGVTQSPTHLIKTRGQQVTLRCSSQSGHNTVSWYQQALGQGPQFIFQYYREEENGRGNFPPRFSGLQFPNYSSELNVNALELDDSALYLCASRLGTSGRVTDTQYFGPGTRLTVL.

This clone was observed a handful of times. V usage is TRBV29-1 and J usage is TRBJ1-4; D possibly corresponds to TRBD1 (6 bases). CDR3 length equals 12 residues. V lost 4 bases and J lost 10, with 13 bases in between. The germline gives CDR1 SQVTM, CDR2 ANQGSEA. This CDR3 reads CSVGEQGGKLFF. The CDR3 bases are TGCAGCGTTGGGGAACAGGGTGGAAAACTGTTTTTT.

The chain uses TRBV27 and TRBJ1-2, with D maybe TRBD1 (6 bases). The CDR3 has 15 residues. V was cut by 5 bases and J by 5 bases, with 18 bases left in between. CDR1 is MNHEY, CDR2 SMNVEV, per germline (reference sequence). As DNA, the CDR3 is TGTGCCAGCAGTACACAGGGTCTTGTTGGGTATGGCTACACCTTC. It specifies CASSTQGLVGYGYTF.

In its sample, this clone was seen once. The chain uses TRBV19 and TRBJ2-1, with TRBD2 matching 8 bases. V was pared by 1 base and J by 8 bases, with 7 bases of the junction left unmatched. Germline assignment: CDR1 LNHDA and CDR2 SQIVND (reference sequence). CDR3 length equals 15 residues. The CDR3 coding sequence is TGTGCCAGTAGTATAGGGCGGGGGGCAGTGTATGAGCAGTTCTTC. Translated: CASSIGRGAVYEQFF.

The chain uses TRBV6-2 or TRBV6-3 and TRBJ2-7, with 10 nucleotides matching TRBD1. The trim removed 4 bases at V and 3 bases at J, leaving 3 bases unmatched. The germline V gene has CDR1 MNHEY and CDR2 SVGEGT. The CDR3 is 14 residues long. CDR3 residues: CASSWGQGYYEQYF. CDR3 in DNA: TGTGCCAGCAGTTGGGGACAGGGGTACTACGAGCAGTACTTC.

The chain recombines TRBV7-8 with TRBJ1-4; no clear D gene. Germline CDR1 reads SGHVS; CDR2 reads FQNEAQ. V lost 6 bases, J lost 4 bases, and 12 bases lay in between. The CDR3 loop spans 14 amino acids. The CDR3 DNA sequence: TGTGCCAGCAGTCGGTCGGGGAATAATGAAAAACTGTTTTTT. Residues: CASSRSGNNEKLFF.

The V call is TRBV18, the J call TRBJ2-3; D is unclear. The CDR3 covers 14 residues. V lost 3 bases, J lost 1 base, and 8 bases lay in between. Germline assignment: CDR1 KGHSH and CDR2 LQKENI. The CDR3 coding sequence is TGTGCCAGCTCACCTATCCAGGGCACAGATACGCAGTATTTT. Protein: CASSPIQGTDTQYF.

The J gene is TRBJ2-1, the V gene TRBV5-1; 10 positions agree with TRBD2. The germline gives CDR1 SGHRS, CDR2 YFSETQ. Unmatched junction bases numbered 4, after V lost 2 bases and J lost 8 bases. This CDR3 spans 14 amino acids. CDR3 in DNA: TGCGCCAGCAGCTTAAGCGGGAGGGTCGATGAGCAGTTCTTC. Translation: CASSLSGRVDEQFF. Combining the CDR3 with reference TRBV5-1 and TRBJ2-1 gives the whole variable domain KAGVTQTPRYLIKTRGQQVTLSCSPISGHRSVSWYQQTPGQGLQFLFEYFSETQRNKGNFPGRFSGRQFSNSRSEMNVSTLELGDSALYLCASSLSGRVDEQFFGPGTRLTVL.

This chain connects TRBV5-1 to TRBJ2-3; the match to TRBD2 covers 7 bases. The CDR3 extends over 16 amino acids. Germline loops: CDR1 SGHRS, CDR2 YFSETQ. Losses at the gene ends were 0 bases for V and 4 bases for J; bases not matched to a gene: 8. CDR3 coding DNA: TGCGCCAGCAGCTTGGATCGACTAGCAAGCCCAGATACGCAGTATTTT. The encoded protein is CASSLDRLASPDTQYF. The whole variable domain, remainder taken from reference TRBV5-1 and TRBJ2-3, is KAGVTQTPRYLIKTRGQQVTLSCSPISGHRSVSWYQQTPGQGLQFLFEYFSETQRNKGNFPGRFSGRQFSNSRSEMNVSTLELGDSALYLCASSLDRLASPDTQYFGPGTRLTVL.